In its sample, the clone carrying this T cell receptor beta chain was seen a few times. Its matching antigen is unknown. The entry originates in a study of cytomegalovirus exposure and HLA in healthy donors. About the study: Around 200 million T cells yielded 120 million or so unique TCR beta sequences, as an earlier analysis found.

Findings of the study overall: It was fewer than 200 TCR beta chains that were listed as cytomegalovirus-associated. The majority of TCR sequences were rare, yet some public TCRs appeared in many donors. Later on, an analysis tied some 17,000 TCR beta sequences to HLA alleles at 0.05 false discovery rate.

The CDR3 extends over 13 amino acids. Trimming cost V 6 bases and J 1 base, with 9 bases left between them. The V gene's germline CDR1 is WNHNN and CDR2 SYGVQD (reference sequence). Vbeta (60) and Jbeta (13) primers were used in the PCR. The data were produced by immunoSEQ multiplex PCR, yet TCRdb's version contains in-frame clones alone and is incomplete. The table records 68,000 or so clones, about 80% of them present only once. The source of this sequence is a woman in her twenties or thirties in good health and CMV-seronegative. This chain joins TRBV10-1 and TRBJ1-1; no reliable D call. The sample taken for sequencing was PBMCs. The DNA for the CDR3 is TGCGCCAGCAGACAGTTTCGGAACACTGAAGCTTTCTTT. Translated, it gives CASRQFRNTEAFF.